This is a list of T cell receptor beta chains from one sample in a study of shared clonotypes between healthy human individuals. Produced via immunoSEQ multiplex PCR; TCRdb's table is partial and in-frame only. This table holds about 2,500,000 clones, 85% to 95% found once. Sequencing used naive CD4+ T cells sorted from blood. The receptors were sampled from a young man in good health. CDR3s include the opening cysteine and the closing phenylalanine or tryptophan. A D gene is named only where the DNA matches it firmly. Clone size, where shown, is once, few, many, or a class for clones that have expanded.

J | V | size | length | D | DNA | CDR3
TRBJ2-2 | TRBV10-3 | - | 14 | - | TGTGCCATCAGTGAGTTGGTGGGAAGCGGGGAGCTGTTTTTT | CAISELVGSGELFF
TRBJ2-1 | TRBV5-1 | - | 15 | - | TGCGCCAGCAGCTTGGCCGCAGGCCCCGGGAATGAGCAGTTCTTC | CASSLAAGPGNEQFF
TRBJ2-7 | TRBV10-3 | - | 13 | TRBD1 | TGTGCCATCAGTGGGGGGACAGTATACGAGCAGTACTTC | CAISGGTVYEQYF
TRBJ1-2 | TRBV6-6 | - | 13 | - | TGTGCCAGCAGTCCGAACGGCGAGTATGGCTACACCTTC | CASSPNGEYGYTF
TRBJ2-2 | TRBV19 | - | 13 | - | TGTGCCTCCCCGCGGTCGGGGACCGGGGAGCTGTTTTTT | CASPRSGTGELFF
TRBJ1-6 | TRBV21-1 | - | 17 | - | TGTGCCAGCAGCAAAGGGGCCCCCGGGCTCGGAAATTCACCCCTCCACTTT | CASSKGAPGLGNSPLHF
TRBJ2-5 | TRBV28 | - | 13 | - | TGTGCCAGCAGTTTAGCGGTCCGCGAGACCCAGTACTTC | CASSLAVRETQYF
TRBJ1-1 | TRBV29-1 | - | 17 | - | TGCAGCGTTGAAGGACTGAGGGGGGCAATTTTGAACACTGAAGCTTTCTTT | CSVEGLRGAILNTEAFF
TRBJ1-1 | TRBV19 | - | 12 | TRBD1 | TGTGCCAGTAGTACAGGGGGATTTGAAGCTTTCTTT | CASSTGGFEAFF
TRBJ2-5 | TRBV18 | - | 13 | - | TGTGCCAGCTCACCACCGGACCAAGAGACCCAGTACTTC | CASSPPDQETQYF
TRBJ2-7 | TRBV7-9 | - | 17 | - | TGTGCCAGCAGCGAACCCCCGGGACCGCCTATGATAGGCGAGCAGTACTTC | CASSEPPGPPMIGEQYF
TRBJ2-2 | TRBV30 | - | 12 | - | TGTGCCTGGAGGCTGCGGCAAGGGGAGCTGTTTTTT | CAWRLRQGELFF
TRBJ2-2 | TRBV6-6 | - | 15 | - | TGTGCCAGCAGTTACTCAGGCAGAACCACCGGGGAGCTGTTTTTT | CASSYSGRTTGELFF
TRBJ1-5 | TRBV6-5 | - | 14 | - | TGTGCCAGCAGCCGGACAGAGAGCAATCAGCCCCAGCATTTT | CASSRTESNQPQHF
TRBJ1-2 | TRBV6-5 | once | 13 | TRBD1 | TGTGCCAGCAGTCCCGGGACAGAAAACGGCTACACCTTC | CASSPGTENGYTF
TRBJ1-1 | TRBV30 | - | 14 | TRBD1 | TGTGCCCGGGGACAGGGGGCGAAGAACACTGAAGCTTTCTTT | CARGQGAKNTEAFF
TRBJ2-5 | TRBV10-3 | - | 13 | TRBD1 | TGTGCCATCAGGGGGACAGCCGATGGGGCCCAGTACTTC | CAIRGTADGAQYF
TRBJ2-3 | TRBV5-4 | - | 15 | TRBD2 | TGTGCCAGCAGCTTGGGCGGGGGGGCGACAGATACGCAGTATTTT | CASSLGGGATDTQYF
TRBJ2-7 | TRBV12-5 | - | 13 | - | TGTGCTAGTGGTCCATACAGTCTCGGGACGGCGAACTTC | CASGPYSLGTANF
TRBJ2-5 | TRBV7-9 | - | 16 | - | TGTGCCAGCAGCGGCTTGGACGGGTTCTTTATGGAGACCCAGTACTTC | CASSGLDGFFMETQYF
TRBJ2-5 | TRBV5-5 | - | 15 | - | TGTGCCAGCAGCTTGGAGGGCAGTAAGGAAGAGACCCAGTACTTC | CASSLEGSKEETQYF
TRBJ2-5 | TRBV9 | - | 14 | - | TGTGCCAGCAGCGTAACACTAGCAGGAGAGACCCAGTACTTC | CASSVTLAGETQYF
TRBJ2-5 | TRBV5-1 | - | 16 | TRBD2 | TGCGCCAGCAGAACCAACCCCGGACTAGCTGGCGAGACCCAGTACTTC | CASRTNPGLAGETQYF
TRBJ1-1 | TRBV7-9 | few | 14 | TRBD1 | TGTGCCAGCAGCTTAACAGGGGCGTACACTGAAGCTTTCTTT | CASSLTGAYTEAFF
TRBJ1-4 | TRBV15 | - | 15 | TRBD1 | TGTGCCACCAGCAGAGAAGGGGGCTGGAATGAAAAACTGTTTTTT | CATSREGGWNEKLFF
TRBJ2-3 | TRBV7-2 | - | 12 | - | TGTGCCAGCAGCTTATCCACGGATACGCAGTATTTT | CASSLSTDTQYF
TRBJ1-6 | TRBV5-4 | - | 15 | TRBD1 | TGTGCCAGCAGCTTAACAGGGGGGTTTTCTTCACCCCTCCACTTT | CASSLTGGFSSPLHF
TRBJ2-3 | TRBV7-9 | - | 15 | - | TGTGCCAGCAGCTTAGCTAGCGCCGGCACAGATACGCAGTATTTT | CASSLASAGTDTQYF
TRBJ2-5 | TRBV11-2 | once | 17 | TRBD2 | TGTGCCAGCAGCTTAGAAGGGGCTAGCGGGGGAAAAGAGACCCAGTACTTC | CASSLEGASGGKETQYF
TRBJ1-1 | TRBV5-1 | - | 14 | - | TGCGCCAGCAGCTTCAACAGCGTGAACACTGAAGCTTTCTTT | CASSFNSVNTEAFF
TRBJ1-1 | TRBV5-4 | - | 15 | TRBD1 | TGTGCCAGCAGCTCGACAGGGGGTCCCCTGCTCGAAGCTTTCTTT | CASSSTGGPLLEAFF
TRBJ1-1 | TRBV5-1 | - | 15 | TRBD1 | TGCGCCAGCAGCTCGCAGACAGGGGTGAACACTGAAGCTTTCTTT | CASSSQTGVNTEAFF
TRBJ2-3 | TRBV7-9 | - | 14 | TRBD2 | TGTGCCTGGTCTAGCGGAACTAGCACAGATACGCAGTATTTT | CAWSSGTSTDTQYF
TRBJ2-1 | TRBV5-1 | - | 14 | - | TGCGCCAGCAGTATGCCAGATTCCTACAATGAGCAGTTCTTC | CASSMPDSYNEQFF
TRBJ2-7 | TRBV6-6 | - | 14 | TRBD1 | TGTGCCAGCACCCAGGGACAGGGGGCCCACGAGCAGTACTTC | CASTQGQGAHEQYF
TRBJ1-5 | TRBV10-3 | few | 14 | - | TGTGCCATCAGCGAGGGGGGTAGCAATCAGCCCCAGCATTTT | CAISEGGSNQPQHF
TRBJ2-3 | TRBV5-4 | - | 13 | - | TGTGCCAGCAGCTTGGGGAGAACAGATACGCAGTATTTT | CASSLGRTDTQYF
TRBJ2-7 | TRBV18 | - | 17 | - | TGTGCCAGCTCACCAGCAGCCATATACACAGTGTCCTACGAGCAGTACTTC | CASSPAAIYTVSYEQYF